Following are 30 T cell receptor beta chains from one sample sequenced in a study of human T cells and chemical hapten exposure (dated by TCRdb to the early 2020s). Reading the label with the study, this specimen's time point is: patch test 1, 2 weeks after DPC sensitization. This specimen's treatment or condition label, per the study, means: therapeutic diphenylcyclopropenone sensitization with weekly scalp DPC. The library was produced with RACE. Instrument used: NextSeq 500. TCRdb trimmed the raw reads at Q25, called clones with MiXCR and kept productive beta chains. Each record represents a unique CDR3 protein, reported with the most common genes and DNA among its rows. The sample table lists around 75,000 distinct CDR3 sequences, about 10% of them with a count of one. The ten most abundant clones make up around 3.2% of the sample. The starting material was whole blood, obtained in connection with sensitization to the hapten diphenylcyclopropenone (DPC). Source of these receptors: a woman aged 60-75 years with alopecia areata. Some clones in this sample may be carry-over from other donors' samples.

The chain has TRBV19 and TRBJ1-1; 10 nucleotides match TRBD1. Germline V lookup: CDR1 LNHDA, CDR2 SQIVND (reference sequence). CDR3 length: 18 amino acids. V dropped 3 bases and J dropped 1; count of bases not matched to a gene: 11. The CDR3 spells CASSITLSGQGGNTEAFF. In DNA, the CDR3 is TGTGCCAGTAGTATTACTCTCTCCGGACAGGGGGGGAACACTGAAGCTTTCTTT. Filled out from reference TRBV19 and TRBJ1-1, the complete variable domain reads DGGITQSPKYLFRKEGQNVTLSCEQNLNHDAMYWYRQDPGQGLRLIYYSQIVNDFQKGDIAEGYSVSREKKESFPLTVTSAQKNPTAFYLCASSITLSGQGGNTEAFFGQGTRLTVV.

The rearrangement uses TRBV5-1 and TRBJ2-3; possible D gene TRBD2, 5 bases. V lost 0 bases to trimming and J lost 6 bases, with 14 bases between them. The CDR3 covers 15 residues. Germline V CDR1 and CDR2: SGHRS, YFSETQ. CDR3 in amino acids: CASSLELVRMDTQYF. The CDR3 DNA sequence: TGCGCCAGCAGCTTGGAACTAGTAAGGATGGATACGCAGTATTTT.

This clonotype was found many times. V and J are TRBV7-8 and TRBJ2-1; D call uncertain. CDR3 length: 15 amino acids. V was clipped by 3 bases and J by 5 bases, with 14 bases between them. Germline CDR1 reads SGHVS; CDR2 reads FQNEAQ. The CDR3 sequence: CASSFTVDDNNEQFF. CDR3 nucleotide sequence: TGTGCCAGCAGCTTCACCGTTGACGACAACAATGAGCAGTTCTTC.

This clonotype was counted a single time. CDR3 nucleotides: TGTGCCAGCAGCCGAAGCGGGGGGAGGGCAGATACGCAGTATTTT. Protein sequence: CASSRSGGRADTQYF. This sequence joins TRBV9 and TRBJ2-3; TRBD2 aligns across 9 bases. The CDR3 consists of 15 residues. Germline lookup yields CDR1 SGDLS and CDR2 YYNGEE. Trimming cost V 4 bases and J 4 bases; bases outside gene matches: 7.

This clonotype appeared a few times. The chain has TRBV5-4 and TRBJ1-6; TRBD1 matches 8 bases. Germline CDR1 is SGHNT and CDR2 is YYREEE (reference sequence). V lost 4 bases and J lost 9; bases outside the gene matches: 9. The CDR3 has 15 amino acids. This CDR3 is CASSITGGGSSPLHF. DNA for the CDR3: TGTGCCAGCAGCATAACAGGGGGAGGAAGTTCACCCCTCCACTTT.

V is TRBV9 and J is TRBJ1-2, with D unresolved. V was cut by 2 bases and J by 2 bases, with 10 bases left in between. Germline CDR1 SGDLS, CDR2 YYNGEE. The CDR3 covers 14 residues. The CDR3 nucleotides are TGTGCCAGCAGCGTTATGACGGCGAACTATGGCTACACCTTC. It translates to CASSVMTANYGYTF. The full variable domain, rest sourced from reference TRBV9 and TRBJ1-2, is DSGVTQTPKHLITATGQRVTLRCSPRSGDLSVYWYQQSLDQGLQFLIQYYNGEERAKGNILERFSAQQFPDLHSELNLSSLELGDSALYFCASSVMTANYGYTFGSGTRLTVV.

This clonotype was found once. The chain joins TRBV29-1 to TRBJ1-5; D is undetermined. The V end was cut by 4 bases, the J end by 3 bases, with 7 bases between. Per the germline V gene, CDR1 is SQVTM and CDR2 is ANQGSEA. There are 12 residues in the CDR3. The CDR3 region is CSVATDNQPQHF. The DNA for the CDR3 is TGCAGCGTTGCAACAGACAATCAGCCCCAGCATTTT.

This clonotype was picked up a small number of times. The chain uses TRBV29-1 and TRBJ2-1; TRBD2 matches at 7 bases. This CDR3 contains 11 residues. Germline V gene data show CDR1 as SQVTM and CDR2 as ANQGSEA. With V trimmed by 7 bases and J by 7 bases, 4 bases remained unmatched. The CDR3 DNA follows: TGCAGCGCCGGTAGCGGGAATGAGCAGTTCTTC. Amino acid sequence: CSAGSGNEQFF.

This clonotype has a count of ten or more. The chain has TRBV7-6 and TRBJ2-1, with TRBD2 identical over 7 bases. After removal of 2 bases from V and 9 bases from J, the junction contained 1 base not matched to a gene. CDR3 length equals 12 residues. In germline, CDR1 is SGHVS, CDR2 FNYEAQ. The CDR3 here is CASSLSGGEQFF. In nucleotides, the CDR3 is TGTGCCAGCAGCTTATCGGGGGGTGAGCAGTTCTTC.

There are many counts of this clonotype. The rearrangement links TRBV5-6 to TRBJ2-4; TRBD1 or TRBD2 may be the D gene (5 bases each). CDR1 is SGHDT and CDR2 is YYEEEE in the germline V gene. The V end lost 0 bases, the J end lost 0 bases, and 16 bases lay between the germline ends. CDR3 size: 18 residues. The CDR3 spells CASSLAGVTAVAKNIQYF. In DNA, the CDR3 is TGTGCCAGCAGCTTGGCCGGTGTGACAGCGGTAGCCAAAAACATTCAGTACTTC.

This clonotype was counted a few times. This sequence joins TRBV29-1 and TRBJ2-5; tentatively, D is TRBD1 (5 bases). V was cut by 4 bases and J by 2 bases, with 11 bases left in between. This CDR3 has 13 residues. Germline CDR1 and CDR2: SQVTM and ANQGSEA. In DNA, the CDR3 is TGCAGCGTTGTGAAGGCAGGGCAAGAGACCCAGTACTTC. Encoded protein: CSVVKAGQETQYF.

This clonotype was seen more than once but under ten times. The chain carries TRBV18 and TRBJ2-5; D is undetermined. The germline V gene has CDR1 KGHSH and CDR2 LQKENI. V lost 3 bases and J lost 5, with 10 bases in between. This CDR3 has 13 residues. For the CDR3, the DNA is TGTGCCAGCTCACCTGCAGCTAGGGAGACCCAGTACTTC. Translated: CASSPAARETQYF.

This clonotype was detected many times. The CDR3 reads CASSRDSYNEQFF. CDR3 nucleotides: TGTGCCAGCAGCCGGGACAGCTACAATGAGCAGTTCTTC. The J gene is TRBJ2-1, the V gene TRBV11-2, with TRBD1 identical over 7 bases. This CDR3 has 13 residues. V shed 5 bases, J shed 3 bases, and the junction held 1 base outside the gene matches. CDR1 and CDR2 from the germline V gene are SGHAT and FQNNGV.

This clonotype was seen ten or more times. The V call is TRBV3-1, the J call TRBJ2-5; no clear D. The CDR3 runs 14 residues. The V gene lost 8 bases and the J gene lost 4 bases, with 17 bases spanning the gap. Germline assignment: CDR1 LGHDT and CDR2 YNNKEL (reference sequence). CDR3 sequence reads: CASSRRPDGETQYF. The CDR3 nucleotides read TGTGCCAGCTCCCGACGACCGGACGGAGAGACCCAGTACTTC.

This rearrangement joins TRBV12-3 or TRBV12-4 to TRBJ2-5; 13 nucleotides align to TRBD2. Unmatched junction bases numbered 3, after V lost 6 bases and J lost 2 bases. There are 15 residues in the CDR3. The CDR3 spells CASSQGLAGQETQYF. The CDR3 bases are TGTGCCAGCAGCCAGGGACTAGCGGGGCAAGAGACCCAGTACTTC.

The chain recombines TRBV29-1 with TRBJ1-1, with D perhaps TRBD1 (5 bases). This CDR3 region has 12 residues. Trimming pared 7 bases from V and 1 base from J, leaving 10 bases between. CDR1 and CDR2 from the germline V gene are SQVTM and ANQGSEA. In DNA form, the CDR3 reads TGCAGCGCGAACAGGAAGAACACTGAAGCTTTCTTT. It translates to CSANRKNTEAFF.

Many counts were recorded for this clonotype. The rearrangement joins TRBV20-1 to TRBJ1-1; 8 positions match TRBD1. The CDR3 is 14 amino acids. Germline CDR1 DFQATT, CDR2 SNEGSKA (reference sequence). V trimming: 3 bases; J trimming: 0 bases; junction bases outside the gene matches: 3. Written as DNA, the CDR3 is TGCAGTGCTAGGAAGACAGGGGTGAACACTGAAGCTTTCTTT. This gives the protein CSARKTGVNTEAFF.

This clonotype showed up just a few times. The rearrangement joins TRBV29-1 to TRBJ2-1; D gene ambiguous. The CDR3 sequence is 13 residues long. With 5 bases removed from V and 8 bases from J, the gap between germline ends came to 16 bases. From germline, CDR1 is SQVTM and CDR2 ANQGSEA. This chain's CDR3 is CSVREPPGDEQFF. The CDR3 nucleotides are TGCAGCGTTAGGGAACCCCCTGGCGATGAGCAGTTCTTC.

The chain has TRBV29-1 and TRBJ1-2; no clear D. The CDR3 runs to 11 residues. Germline-derived CDR1 and CDR2 are SQVTM and ANQGSEA. Trimming removed 5 bases at V and 4 bases at J, with 8 bases between. The CDR3 sequence: CSVWSAYGYTF. CDR3 DNA sequence: TGCAGCGTTTGGTCAGCCTATGGCTACACCTTC.

V and J are TRBV9 and TRBJ2-7; 7 bases match TRBD2. CDR3 length equals 14 residues. V was pared by 4 bases and J by 3 bases, with 7 bases of the junction left unmatched. Per germline, CDR1 SGDLS and CDR2 YYNGEE. In DNA form, the CDR3 reads TGTGCCAGCAGCCCTCGGGACTACCTCTACGAGCAGTACTTC. As protein: CASSPRDYLYEQYF. The entire variable domain, with the rest obtained from reference TRBV9 and TRBJ2-7, is as follows: DSGVTQTPKHLITATGQRVTLRCSPRSGDLSVYWYQQSLDQGLQFLIQYYNGEERAKGNILERFSAQQFPDLHSELNLSSLELGDSALYFCASSPRDYLYEQYFGPGTRLTVT.

This clonotype was recorded once. At one boundary the junction diverges from the germline segment, which might be a read error. The chain carries TRBV20-1 and TRBJ1-6; possible D gene TRBD1, 5 bases. The CDR3 length is 15 residues. From germline, CDR1 is DFQATT and CDR2 SNEGSKA (reference sequence). The CDR3: CSASIAGPGGSHLHF. In nucleotides, the CDR3 is TGCAGTGCTAGTATTGCGGGACCGGGAGGGTCACACCTCCACTTT.

This clonotype was counted ten times or more. The V gene is TRBV29-1, the J gene TRBJ1-4, with D perhaps TRBD1 (5 bases). CDR3 length: 12 amino acids. In germline, CDR1 is SQVTM, CDR2 ANQGSEA. V was shortened by 6 bases and J by 3 bases, with 8 bases between the two germline ends. The CDR3 nucleotides are TGCAGCGTGACAGAACCTAATGAAAAACTGTTTTTT. Translation gives CSVTEPNEKLFF.

The chain carries TRBV10-3 and TRBJ1-6; D remains ambiguous. The germline V gene has CDR1 ENHRY and CDR2 SYGVKD. This CDR3 region has 15 residues. V was clipped by 6 bases and J by 3 bases, with 12 bases between them. CDR3 nucleotides: TGTGCCATCAGAGGAAGTACGTTCTATAATTCACCCCTCCACTTT. Translating gives CAIRGSTFYNSPLHF.

In this sample, this clonotype turned up a few times. The chain's CDR3 is CASSSENTDTQYF. In nucleotides, the CDR3 is TGTGCCAGCAGCTCCGAAAACACAGATACGCAGTATTTT. This rearrangement joins TRBV7-3 to TRBJ2-3; the D is unclear. CDR1 and CDR2 (germline): SGHTA, FQGTGA. The CDR3 sequence is 13 residues long. V lost 4 bases to trimming and J lost 2 bases, with 7 bases between them. Full variable domain (missing parts from reference TRBV7-3 and TRBJ2-3): GAGVSQTPSNKVTEKGKYVELRCDPISGHTALYWYRQSLGQGPEFLIYFQGTGAADDSGLPNDRFFAVRPEGSVSTLKIQRTERGDSAVYLCASSSENTDTQYFGPGTRLTVL.

This clonotype showed up many times. This rearrangement joins TRBV7-9 to TRBJ2-5, with D perhaps matching TRBD1 (6 bases). The V gene's germline CDR1 is SEHNR and CDR2 FQNEAQ (reference sequence). CDR3 length equals 14 residues. V was cut by 3 bases and J by 2 bases, with 10 bases left in between. The CDR3 is CASSFYRDQETQYF. CDR3 nucleotides: TGTGCCAGCAGCTTTTACAGGGATCAAGAGACCCAGTACTTC. Using reference TRBV7-9 and TRBJ2-5 for the parts outside the CDR3, the full variable domain is DTGVSQNPRHKITKRGQNVTFRCDPISEHNRLYWYRQTLGQGPEFLTYFQNEAQLEKSRLLSDRFSAERPKGSFSTLEIQRTEQGDSAMYLCASSFYRDQETQYFGPGTRLLVL.

This chain links TRBV3-1 with TRBJ1-2; D gene unclear. CDR3 length equals 14 residues. With 0 bases removed from V and 6 bases from J, the gap between germline ends came to 11 bases. From germline, CDR1 is LGHDT and CDR2 YNNKEL (reference sequence). CDR3 nucleotide sequence: TGTGCCAGCAGCCAAGATCTTAGGGCGCATGGCTACACCTTC. Amino acids: CASSQDLRAHGYTF.

This clonotype was counted at least ten times. The J gene is TRBJ2-1, the V gene TRBV4-2, with D tentatively TRBD2 (6 bases). Germline values: CDR1 LGHNA, CDR2 YNFKEQ. This CDR3 is 12 amino acids long. Trimming took 3 bases from V and 6 from J, leaving 6 bases between them. The chain's CDR3 is CASSQGGNEQFF. The CDR3 bases are TGTGCCAGCAGCCAGGGAGGCAATGAGCAGTTCTTC.

The chain carries TRBV18 and TRBJ2-3, with 8 bases identical to TRBD1. The junction had 5 bases not matched to a gene; V was cut back by 5 bases and J by 4 bases. Germline assignment: CDR1 KGHSH and CDR2 LQKENI. The CDR3 extends over 14 amino acids. The CDR3 coding sequence is TGTGCCAGCTCATGGACAGGGACGCCAGATACGCAGTATTTT. Its protein is CASSWTGTPDTQYF.

About this clonotype: The junction does not match germline at one end; this may be a read error. The CDR3 region has the DNA TGTGCCAGCAGTCAAGTGCCGGGGGCGAGTGAAAAACTGTTTTTT. This gives the protein CASSQVPGASEKLFF. The chain employs TRBV14 and TRBJ1-4, with D perhaps matching TRBD1 (6 bases). The CDR3 contains 15 residues. Germline V lookup: CDR1 SGHDN, CDR2 FVKESK.

This clonotype was counted at least ten times. V is TRBV11-2 and J is TRBJ2-1, with D hard to call. From germline, CDR1 is SGHAT and CDR2 FQNNGV. The CDR3 covers 13 residues. V lost 0 bases to trimming and J lost 5 bases, with 5 bases between them. CDR3 coding DNA: TGTGCCAGCAGCTTAGACCGCCACAATGAGCAGTTCTTC. The encoded protein is CASSLDRHNEQFF.